Below, one T cell receptor beta chain is given with its context. This sample was taken from a study of blood T cell repertoires in COVID-19. V lost 5 bases and J lost 7; bases outside the gene matches: 6. Germline V lookup: CDR1 MNHEY, CDR2 SVGAGI. CDR3 length: 14 amino acids. This table comes from immunoSEQ multiplex PCR, and its TCRdb copy is limited to in-frame clones, with some not included. Here the sample spans fewer than 75,000 clones, 89% being singletons. The V gene is TRBV6-5, the J gene TRBJ2-5; 11 bases are a match to TRBD1. The clonotype comes from a man aged 55-75 years with acute or convalescent COVID-19. Sequenced input: peripheral blood. The CDR3 DNA is TGTGCCAGCAGTAACCTGGGGACAGGGGGGACCCAGTACTTC. As protein: CASSNLGTGGTQYF.